This TCR beta chain was documented in a study of blood T cells in healthy people across ages. Combining a sample-barcoded 5' primer with a J-beta primer mix, a second PCR ran for about 7 to 11 cycles. TCRdb used MiXCR to reprocess the 5' RACE reads, holding one entry per CDR3 protein. The sample lists about 780,000 distinct CDR3 sequences; 62% were seen once. This CDR3 comprises 12 residues. Germline-derived CDR1 and CDR2 are SGDLS and YYNGEE. In this sample, this clonotype turned up a few times. This sequence joins TRBV9 and TRBJ2-4; tentative D call: TRBD2 (6 bases). Matching the DNA end better, TRBJ2-7 makes the J call doubtful. The source material was blood. The TCR was taken from a man aged 30 to 39 in good health. CDR3 in amino acids: CASSGGVGEQYF. Here the CDR3 DNA reads TGTGCCAGCAGTGGCGGGGTAGGCGAGCAGTACTTC.